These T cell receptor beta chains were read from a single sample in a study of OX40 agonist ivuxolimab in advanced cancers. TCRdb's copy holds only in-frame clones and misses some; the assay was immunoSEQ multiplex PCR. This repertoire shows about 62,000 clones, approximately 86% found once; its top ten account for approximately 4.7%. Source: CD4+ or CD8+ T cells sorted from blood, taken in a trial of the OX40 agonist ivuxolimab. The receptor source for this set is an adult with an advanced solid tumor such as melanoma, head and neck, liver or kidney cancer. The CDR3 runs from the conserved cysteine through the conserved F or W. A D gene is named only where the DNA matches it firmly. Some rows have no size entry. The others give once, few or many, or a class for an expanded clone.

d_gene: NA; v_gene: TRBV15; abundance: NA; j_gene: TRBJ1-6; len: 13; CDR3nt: TGTGCCACCAGCAGAGATCAACCCTCACCCCTCCACTTT; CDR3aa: CATSRDQPSPLHF
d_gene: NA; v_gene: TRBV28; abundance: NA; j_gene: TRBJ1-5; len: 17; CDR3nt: TGTGCCAGCAGTCCTCCGGCAGGGGCAGGGAGCAATCAGCCCCAGCATTTT; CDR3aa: CASSPPAGAGSNQPQHF
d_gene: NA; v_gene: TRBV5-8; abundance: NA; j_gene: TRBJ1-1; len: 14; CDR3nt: TGTGCCAGCAGCGCAACAGGGCCGGGCACTGAAGCTTTCTTT; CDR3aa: CASSATGPGTEAFF
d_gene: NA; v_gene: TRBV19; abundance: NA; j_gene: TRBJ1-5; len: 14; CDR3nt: TGTGCCTCTGAAGGGTCGCTCTTCAATCAGCCCCAGCATTTT; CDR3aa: CASEGSLFNQPQHF
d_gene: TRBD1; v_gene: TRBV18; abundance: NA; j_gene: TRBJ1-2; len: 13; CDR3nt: TGTGCCAGCTCACAGGACAGGTCGGGGGGCTACACCTTC; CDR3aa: CASSQDRSGGYTF
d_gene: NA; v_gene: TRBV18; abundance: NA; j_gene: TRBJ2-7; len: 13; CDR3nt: TGTGCCAGCTCACCGTCGACAGTAGGGGAGCAGTACTTC; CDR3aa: CASSPSTVGEQYF
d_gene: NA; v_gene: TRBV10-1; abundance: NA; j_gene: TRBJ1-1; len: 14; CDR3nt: TGCGCCAGCAGCCGCTTTAGGGGGAACACTGAAGCTTTCTTT; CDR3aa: CASSRFRGNTEAFF
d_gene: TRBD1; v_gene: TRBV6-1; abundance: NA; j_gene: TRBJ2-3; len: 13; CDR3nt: TGTGCCAGCAGTAACAGGGGTCTCCCTACGCAGTATTTT; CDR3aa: CASSNRGLPTQYF
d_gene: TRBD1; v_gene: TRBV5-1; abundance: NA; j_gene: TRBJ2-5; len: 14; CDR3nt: TGCGCCAGCAGACCGCGACAGGGGCAAGAGACCCAGTACTTC; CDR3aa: CASRPRQGQETQYF
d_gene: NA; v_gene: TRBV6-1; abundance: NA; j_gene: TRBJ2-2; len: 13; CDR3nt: TGTGCCAGCAGTCACAAAGCTACCGGGGAGCTGTTTTTT; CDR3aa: CASSHKATGELFF
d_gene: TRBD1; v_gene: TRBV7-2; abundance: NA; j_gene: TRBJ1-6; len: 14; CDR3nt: TGTGCCAGCAGCTTCCGGACAGGGGATTCACCCCTCCACTTT; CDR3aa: CASSFRTGDSPLHF
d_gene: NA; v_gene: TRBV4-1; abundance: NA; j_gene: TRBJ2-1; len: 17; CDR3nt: TGCGCCAGCAGCCAGAGGGTAACAGGGATCGGTGTCAATGAGCAGTTCTTC; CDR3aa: CASSQRVTGIGVNEQFF
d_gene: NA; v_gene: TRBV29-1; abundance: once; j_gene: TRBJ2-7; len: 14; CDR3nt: TGCAGCGTTGAATCTCCAGGGATGGGGGACGAGCAGTACTTC; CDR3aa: CSVESPGMGDEQYF
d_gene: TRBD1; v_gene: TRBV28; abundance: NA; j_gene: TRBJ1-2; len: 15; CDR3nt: TGTGCCAGCAGTTCGACGTCCCGGGACAGGGGTGGCTACACCTTC; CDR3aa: CASSSTSRDRGGYTF
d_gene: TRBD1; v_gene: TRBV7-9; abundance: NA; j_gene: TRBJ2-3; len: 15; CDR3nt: TGTGCCAGCAGCTTAAAGGGGGCGAGCACAGATACGCAGTATTTT; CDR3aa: CASSLKGASTDTQYF
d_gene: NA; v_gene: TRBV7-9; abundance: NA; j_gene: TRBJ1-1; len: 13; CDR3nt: TGTGCCAGCAGCTTACAAGGAGGGACTGAAGCTTTCTTT; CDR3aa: CASSLQGGTEAFF
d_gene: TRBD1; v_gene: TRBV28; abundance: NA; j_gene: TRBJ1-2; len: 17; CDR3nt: TGTGCCGGCAGTTCCCCCAGGCGACAGGGAGTTTACTATGGCTACACCTTC; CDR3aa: CAGSSPRRQGVYYGYTF
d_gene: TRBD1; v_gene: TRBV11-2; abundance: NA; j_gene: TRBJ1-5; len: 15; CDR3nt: TGTGCCAGCAGCCTGACAGGGTTTGCCAATCAGCCCCAGCATTTT; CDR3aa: CASSLTGFANQPQHF
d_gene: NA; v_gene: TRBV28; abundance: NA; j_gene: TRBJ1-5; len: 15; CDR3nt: TGTGCCAGCAGTTTATCAGGCGGCAGCAATCAGCCCCAGCATTTT; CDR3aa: CASSLSGGSNQPQHF
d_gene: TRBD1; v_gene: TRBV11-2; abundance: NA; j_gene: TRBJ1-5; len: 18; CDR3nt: TGTGCCAGCAGCTTAGCCCTCGGGACAGGGGATAGCAATCAGCCCCAGCATTTT; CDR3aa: CASSLALGTGDSNQPQHF
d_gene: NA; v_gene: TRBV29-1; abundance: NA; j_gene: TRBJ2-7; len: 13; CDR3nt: TGCAGCGTTGAAACTGGCAGAATCTACGAGCAGTACTTC; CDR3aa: CSVETGRIYEQYF
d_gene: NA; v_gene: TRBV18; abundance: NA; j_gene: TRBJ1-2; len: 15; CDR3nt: TGTGCCAGCTCACAAGGCCAGGGTTTAAGCTATGGCTACACCTTC; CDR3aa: CASSQGQGLSYGYTF
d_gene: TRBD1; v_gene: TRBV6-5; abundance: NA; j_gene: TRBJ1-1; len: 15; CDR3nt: TGTGCCAGCAGAGGCCAGGGGGCGGGGGACACTGAAGCTTTCTTT; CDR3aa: CASRGQGAGDTEAFF
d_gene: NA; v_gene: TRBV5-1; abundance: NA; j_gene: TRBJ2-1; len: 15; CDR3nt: TGCGCCAGCAGCTTGGTGGGGGACTCCTACAATGAGCAGTTCTTC; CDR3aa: CASSLVGDSYNEQFF
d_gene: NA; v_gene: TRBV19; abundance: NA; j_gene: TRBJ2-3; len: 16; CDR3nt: TGTGCCAGTAGTATCGGCCAGCTGACTAGCACAGATACGCAGTATTTT; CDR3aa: CASSIGQLTSTDTQYF
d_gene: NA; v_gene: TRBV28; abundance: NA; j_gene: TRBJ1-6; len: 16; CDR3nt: TGTGCCAGCAGTTTTGACAGTGTCTCCTATAATTCACCCCTCCACTTT; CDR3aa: CASSFDSVSYNSPLHF
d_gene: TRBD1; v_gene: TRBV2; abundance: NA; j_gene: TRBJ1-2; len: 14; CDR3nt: TGTGCCAGCACCTGGCAGGGGACAGGGAAAGGCTACACCTTC; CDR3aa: CASTWQGTGKGYTF
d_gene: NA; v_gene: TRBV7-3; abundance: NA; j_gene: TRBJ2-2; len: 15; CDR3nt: TGTGCCAGCAGCCCCCCGAATACCGGGACCGGGGAGCTGTTTTTT; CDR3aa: CASSPPNTGTGELFF
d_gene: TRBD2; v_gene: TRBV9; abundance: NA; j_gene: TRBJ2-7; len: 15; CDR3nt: TGTGCCAGCAGCGTAGGTAGCGGGCCAACCTACGAGCAGTACTTC; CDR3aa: CASSVGSGPTYEQYF
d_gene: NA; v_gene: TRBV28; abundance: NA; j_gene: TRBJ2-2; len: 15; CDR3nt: TGTGCCAGCAGGCCGACTAGGTGGGACACCGGGGAGCTGTTTTTT; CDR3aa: CASRPTRWDTGELFF
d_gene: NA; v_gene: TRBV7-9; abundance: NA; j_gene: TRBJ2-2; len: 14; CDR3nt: TGTGCCAGCAGCTTACAGCGGGTCCTCGGGGAGCTGTTTTTT; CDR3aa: CASSLQRVLGELFF
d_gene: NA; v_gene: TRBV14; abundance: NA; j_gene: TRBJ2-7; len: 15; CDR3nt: TGTGCCAGCAGCCATCCAGGAAACCAGGGGTACGAGCAGTACTTC; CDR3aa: CASSHPGNQGYEQYF
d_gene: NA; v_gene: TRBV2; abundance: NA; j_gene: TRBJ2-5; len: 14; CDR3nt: TGTGCCAGCAGCGGAGCGAGGGGCGGAGAGACCCAGTACTTC; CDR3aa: CASSGARGGETQYF
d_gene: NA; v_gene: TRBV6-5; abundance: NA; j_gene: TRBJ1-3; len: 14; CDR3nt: TGTGCCAGCAGCTCCCCTGGAGGGACAAACACCATATATTTT; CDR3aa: CASSSPGGTNTIYF
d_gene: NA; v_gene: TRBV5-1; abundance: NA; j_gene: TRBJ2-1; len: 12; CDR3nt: TGCGCCAGCATGGCAAGTTCAAATGAGCAGTTCTTC; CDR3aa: CASMASSNEQFF
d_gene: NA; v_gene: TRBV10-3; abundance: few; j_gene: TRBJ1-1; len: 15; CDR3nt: TGTGCCATCAGGAGCCGACAGGATTCGAACACTGAAGCTTTCTTT; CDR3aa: CAIRSRQDSNTEAFF
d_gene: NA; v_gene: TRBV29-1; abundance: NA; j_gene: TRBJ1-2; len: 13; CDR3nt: TGCAGCGTTGAAGTCGAGGAGGCCGAGGGCTACACCTTC; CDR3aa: CSVEVEEAEGYTF
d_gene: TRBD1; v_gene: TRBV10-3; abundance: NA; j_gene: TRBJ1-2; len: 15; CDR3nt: TGTGCCATCAGTGTGCGGGACAGCGATAACTATGGCTACACCTTC; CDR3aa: CAISVRDSDNYGYTF
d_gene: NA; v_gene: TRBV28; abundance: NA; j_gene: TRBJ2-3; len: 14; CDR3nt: TGTGCCAGCACCCCTAAGGACGTCACAGATACGCAGTATTTT; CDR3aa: CASTPKDVTDTQYF
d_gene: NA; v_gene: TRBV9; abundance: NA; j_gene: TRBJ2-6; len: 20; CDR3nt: TGTGCCAGCAGCGTAGGGGTCGGGAGTAAGCCCTTATCTGGGGCCAACGTCCTGACTTTC; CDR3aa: CASSVGVGSKPLSGANVLTF
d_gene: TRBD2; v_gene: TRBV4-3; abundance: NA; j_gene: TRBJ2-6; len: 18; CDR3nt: TGCGCCAGCAGCGCTGGGCTAGCGGGAGAACGTGGGGCCAACGTCCTGACTTTC; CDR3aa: CASSAGLAGERGANVLTF
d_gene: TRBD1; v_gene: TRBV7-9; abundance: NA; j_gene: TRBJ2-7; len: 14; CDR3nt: TGTGCCAGCAGCGTGGACAGGGAGGAGGACGAGCAGTACTTC; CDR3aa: CASSVDREEDEQYF
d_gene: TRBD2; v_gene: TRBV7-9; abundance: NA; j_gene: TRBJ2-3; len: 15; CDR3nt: TGTGCCAGCAGCTCGCGGGAGGCCTACACAGATACGCAGTATTTT; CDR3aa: CASSSREAYTDTQYF
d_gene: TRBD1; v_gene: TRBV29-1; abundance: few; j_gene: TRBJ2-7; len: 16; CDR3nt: TGCAGCGTTTTACGAACGAAGGGACAGGTCTCCTACGAGCAGTACTTC; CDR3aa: CSVLRTKGQVSYEQYF
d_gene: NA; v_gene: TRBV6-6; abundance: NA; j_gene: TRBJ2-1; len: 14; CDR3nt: TGTGCCAGCAGATTCACAGGAGTCTACAATGAGCAATTCTTC; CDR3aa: CASRFTGVYNEQFF
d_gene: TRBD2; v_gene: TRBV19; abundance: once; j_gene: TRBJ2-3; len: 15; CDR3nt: TGTGCCAGTAGTATTGTAGCGGGAGGTACAGATACGCAGTATTTT; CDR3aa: CASSIVAGGTDTQYF